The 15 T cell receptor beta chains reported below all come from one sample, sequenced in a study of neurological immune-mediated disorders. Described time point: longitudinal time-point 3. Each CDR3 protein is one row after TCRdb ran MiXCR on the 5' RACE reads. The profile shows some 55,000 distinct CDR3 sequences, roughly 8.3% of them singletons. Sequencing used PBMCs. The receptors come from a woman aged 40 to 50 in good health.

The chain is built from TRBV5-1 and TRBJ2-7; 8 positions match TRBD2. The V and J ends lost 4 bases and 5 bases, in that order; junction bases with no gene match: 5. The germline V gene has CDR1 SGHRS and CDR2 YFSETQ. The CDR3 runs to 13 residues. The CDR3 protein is CASSPSGGHEQYF. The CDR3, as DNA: TGCGCCAGCAGCCCCTCGGGAGGGCACGAGCAGTACTTC.

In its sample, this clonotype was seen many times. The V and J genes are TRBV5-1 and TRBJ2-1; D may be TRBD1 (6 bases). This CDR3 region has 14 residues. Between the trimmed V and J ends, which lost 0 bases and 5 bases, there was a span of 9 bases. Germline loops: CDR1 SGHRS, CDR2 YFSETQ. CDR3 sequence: CASSLGGQNNEQFF. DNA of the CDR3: TGCGCCAGCAGCTTGGGAGGACAGAACAATGAGCAGTTCTTC.

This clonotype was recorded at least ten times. The CDR3 DNA follows: TGTGCCAGCAGCCCTGCGGCCCGGGAGGTGGATACGCAGTATTTT. Its protein is CASSPAAREVDTQYF. The chain links TRBV7-2 to TRBJ2-3, with 7 bases identical to TRBD2. V trimming: 5 bases; J trimming: 6 bases; junction bases outside the gene matches: 11. Germline values: CDR1 SGHTA, CDR2 FQGNSA. The CDR3 is 15 residues long.

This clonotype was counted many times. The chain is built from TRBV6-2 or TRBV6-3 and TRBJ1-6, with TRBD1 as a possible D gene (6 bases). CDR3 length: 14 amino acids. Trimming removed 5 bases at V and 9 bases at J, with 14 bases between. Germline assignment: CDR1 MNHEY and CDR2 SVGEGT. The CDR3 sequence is CASSQRTASSPLHF. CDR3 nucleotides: TGTGCCAGCAGTCAGAGGACAGCCAGTTCACCCCTCCACTTT.

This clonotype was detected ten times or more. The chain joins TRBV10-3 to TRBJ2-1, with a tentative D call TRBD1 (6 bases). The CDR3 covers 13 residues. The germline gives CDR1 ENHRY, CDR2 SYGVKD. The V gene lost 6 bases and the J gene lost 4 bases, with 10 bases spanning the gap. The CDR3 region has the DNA TGTGCCATCAGGTCGGACAGATACAATGAGCAGTTCTTC. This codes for CAIRSDRYNEQFF.

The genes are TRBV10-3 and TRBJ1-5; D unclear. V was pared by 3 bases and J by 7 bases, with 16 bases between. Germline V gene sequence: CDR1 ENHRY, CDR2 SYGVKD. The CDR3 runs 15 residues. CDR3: CAISDVLGRIQPQHF. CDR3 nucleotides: TGTGCCATCAGTGATGTCCTAGGGCGGATCCAGCCCCAGCATTTT.

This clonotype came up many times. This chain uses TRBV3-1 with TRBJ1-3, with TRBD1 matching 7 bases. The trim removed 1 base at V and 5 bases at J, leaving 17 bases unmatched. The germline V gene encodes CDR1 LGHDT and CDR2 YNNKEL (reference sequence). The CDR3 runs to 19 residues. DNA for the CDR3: TGTGCCAGCAGCCAAGCAGCTAACCGACAGGGAGCGGGTCGAAACACCATATATTTT. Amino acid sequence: CASSQAANRQGAGRNTIYF.

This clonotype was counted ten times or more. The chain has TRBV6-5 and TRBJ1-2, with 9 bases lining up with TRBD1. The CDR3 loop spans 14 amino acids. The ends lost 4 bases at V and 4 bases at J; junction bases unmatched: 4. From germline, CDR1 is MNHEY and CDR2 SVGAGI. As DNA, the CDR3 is TGTGCCAGCAGTTTCAGGACAGGGGCCTATGGCTACACCTTC. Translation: CASSFRTGAYGYTF.

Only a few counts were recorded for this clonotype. The CDR3 region is CSARDETGTGGYEQYF. CDR3 coding DNA: TGCAGTGCTAGAGACGAGACCGGGACAGGGGGCTACGAGCAGTACTTC. This chain connects TRBV20-1 to TRBJ2-7, with 11 bases fitting TRBD1. The V gene end was trimmed by 0 bases and the J gene end by 3 bases; junction bases not matched to a gene: 7. CDR3 length: 16 residues. The germline gives CDR1 DFQATT, CDR2 SNEGSKA (reference sequence).

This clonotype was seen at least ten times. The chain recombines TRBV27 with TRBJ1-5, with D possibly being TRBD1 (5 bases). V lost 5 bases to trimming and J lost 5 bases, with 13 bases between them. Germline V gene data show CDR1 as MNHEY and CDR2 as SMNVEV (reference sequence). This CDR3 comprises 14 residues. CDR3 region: CASSHQGWDQPQHF. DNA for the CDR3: TGTGCCAGCAGTCATCAGGGATGGGATCAGCCCCAGCATTTT.

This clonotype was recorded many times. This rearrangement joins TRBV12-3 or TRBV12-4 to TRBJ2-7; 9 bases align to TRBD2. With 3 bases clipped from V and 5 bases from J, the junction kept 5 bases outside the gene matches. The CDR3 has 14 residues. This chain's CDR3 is CASSLLAGVHEQYF. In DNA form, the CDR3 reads TGTGCCAGCAGTTTGTTAGCGGGAGTTCACGAGCAGTACTTC.

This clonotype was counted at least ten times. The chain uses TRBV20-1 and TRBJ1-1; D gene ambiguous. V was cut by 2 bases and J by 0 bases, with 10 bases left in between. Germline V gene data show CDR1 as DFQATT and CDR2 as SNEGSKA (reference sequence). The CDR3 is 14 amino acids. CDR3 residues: CSARNPQVNTEAFF. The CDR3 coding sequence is TGCAGTGCTAGAAACCCCCAGGTGAACACTGAAGCTTTCTTT.

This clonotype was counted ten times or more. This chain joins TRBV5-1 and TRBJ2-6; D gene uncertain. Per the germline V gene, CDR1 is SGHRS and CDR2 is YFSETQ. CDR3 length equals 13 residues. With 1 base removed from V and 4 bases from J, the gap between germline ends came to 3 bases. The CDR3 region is CASSLPGANVLTF. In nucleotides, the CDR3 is TGCGCCAGCAGCTTGCCAGGGGCCAACGTCCTGACTTTC. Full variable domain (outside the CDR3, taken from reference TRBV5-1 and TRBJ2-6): KAGVTQTPRYLIKTRGQQVTLSCSPISGHRSVSWYQQTPGQGLQFLFEYFSETQRNKGNFPGRFSGRQFSNSRSEMNVSTLELGDSALYLCASSLPGANVLTFGAGSRLTVL.

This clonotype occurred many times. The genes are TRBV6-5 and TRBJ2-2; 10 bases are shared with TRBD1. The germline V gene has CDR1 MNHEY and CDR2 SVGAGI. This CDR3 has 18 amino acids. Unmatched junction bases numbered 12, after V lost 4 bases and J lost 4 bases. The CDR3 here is CASSFATYGQGVTGELFF. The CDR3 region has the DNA TGTGCCAGCAGTTTCGCAACCTATGGACAGGGGGTCACCGGGGAGCTGTTTTTT.

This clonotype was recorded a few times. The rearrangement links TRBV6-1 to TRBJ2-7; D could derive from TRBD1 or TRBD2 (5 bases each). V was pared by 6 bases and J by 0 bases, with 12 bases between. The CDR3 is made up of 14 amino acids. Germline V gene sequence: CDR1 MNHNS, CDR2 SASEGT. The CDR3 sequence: CASRGTYDSYEQYF. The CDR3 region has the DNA TGTGCCAGCAGAGGGACGTATGACTCCTACGAGCAGTACTTC.